This T cell receptor (beta chain) is from a study of breast tumors, draining lymph nodes, adjacent tissues. Findings of the study overall: Tumors had less TCR diversity than lymph nodes, more than nontumor tissue. Data only fit, rather than demonstrated, lymph node origin of most tumor T cells.

One entry per CDR3 protein, called by TCRdb with MiXCR from the multiplex PCR reads. The data contain 180,000 or so distinct CDR3 sequences, 30% to 35% of them seen just once; the ten biggest clones take up about 3.7%. The lymph nodes were axillary draining lymph nodes from breast cancer patients. This clonotype was observed many times. Its specificity is unknown. The origin of this receptor is a female donor with breast cancer. Some clones in this sample may be carry-over from other donors' samples. Material: axillary lymph node tissue.

The CDR3 region has the DNA TGTGCCAGCAGCGTAGGGACAGGCAATCAGCCCCAGCATTTT. Protein product: CASSVGTGNQPQHF. V usage is TRBV9 and J usage is TRBJ1-5, with D perhaps matching TRBD1 (6 bases). The CDR3 runs to 14 residues. Per the germline V gene, CDR1 is SGDLS and CDR2 is YYNGEE. Trimming took off 0 bases at V and 2 bases at J, with 6 bases between the two ends.